This T cell receptor (beta chain) was sequenced in a study of Graves' ophthalmopathy and Graves' hyperthyroidism. Using RNA transcripts, the TCR beta CDR3 regions were amplified. Investigators did first-round RT-PCR with HTBI primers, then second-round multiplex PCR. In TCRdb, the multiplex PCR reads were re-called with MiXCR into one record per CDR3 protein. The top ten hold around 1.5% of the sample, which has fewer than 400,000 distinct CDR3 sequences, around 17% seen once. V gave up 8 bases and J gave up 3 bases; unmatched junction bases: 15. The germline V gene encodes CDR1 MNHEY and CDR2 SVGAGI. The CDR3 loop spans 17 amino acids. This clonotype was found many times.

Sample: peripheral blood. The chain combines TRBV6-5 with TRBJ1-5, with 8 nucleotides matching TRBD1. This TCR was recovered from a woman younger than 30 with Graves' ophthalmopathy. CDR3 sequence reads: CASSTTPRGLFNQPQHF. In nucleotides, the CDR3 is TGTGCCAGCTCTACCACCCCCAGGGGGCTCTTCAATCAGCCCCAGCATTTT.